Below, 15 T cell receptor beta chains from the same sample are listed, as sequenced in a study of shared clonotypes between healthy human individuals. Data came from immunoSEQ multiplex PCR; TCRdb stores just in-frame clones and leaves some out. The table has a few million clones, under 97% seen once. Sequencing input: naive CD4+ T cells sorted from blood. Indicated subset: CD45RA+ positively selected. The source is a young man in good health.

The chain has TRBV7-2 and TRBJ1-6; no definite D call. The CDR3 is 14 residues long. Germline values: CDR1 SGHTA, CDR2 FQGNSA. V lost 1 base to trimming and J lost 10 bases, with 11 bases between them. The CDR3 loop reads CASSLDSGLSPLHF. The CDR3 DNA is TGTGCCAGCAGCTTAGATTCAGGCTTGTCACCCCTCCACTTT.

The gene calls are TRBV7-9 and TRBJ2-2; perhaps TRBD2 as D (5 bases). V was cut by 5 bases and J by 6 bases, with 16 bases left in between. The CDR3 totals 15 residues. The V gene's germline CDR1 is SEHNR and CDR2 FQNEAQ (reference sequence). The CDR3 here is CASSVGLATPGELFF. DNA for the CDR3: TGTGCCAGCAGCGTAGGGCTAGCAACACCCGGGGAGCTGTTTTTT.

The V gene is TRBV7-2, the J gene TRBJ2-1; the match to TRBD1 covers 7 bases. CDR3 size: 13 residues. The germline gives CDR1 SGHTA, CDR2 FQGNSA. J lost 5 bases, V lost 3 bases, and 1 base had no gene match. The CDR3 loop reads CASSFGQDNEQFF. In DNA, the CDR3 is TGTGCCAGCAGCTTTGGACAGGACAATGAGCAGTTCTTC.

The chain is built from TRBV18 and TRBJ1-4; 7 nucleotides agree with TRBD1. The length of the CDR3 is 14 residues. The germline gives CDR1 KGHSH, CDR2 LQKENI. V lost 6 bases to trimming and J lost 7 bases; unmatched junction nucleotides: 8. The CDR3, as DNA: TGTGCCAGCTCTACCGGGACAGTAGGTGAAAAACTGTTTTTT. Translated, it gives CASSTGTVGEKLFF.

This chain uses TRBV7-9 with TRBJ1-6, with a possible D match to TRBD1 (6 bases). The CDR3 spans 15 residues. V lost 5 bases to trimming and J lost 10 bases, with 18 bases between them. Germline CDR1 reads SEHNR; CDR2 reads FQNEAQ (reference sequence). The CDR3: CASSHYTQGGSPLHF. The CDR3 coding sequence is TGTGCCAGCAGCCACTACACCCAAGGGGGGTCACCCCTCCACTTT.

The CDR3 DNA reads TGTGCCAGCGGACCGGGACTAGCCTTAAGAGAGCAGTTCTTC. Encoded protein: CASGPGLALREQFF. This sequence joins TRBV7-2 and TRBJ2-1; 9 nucleotides match TRBD2. Unmatched junction bases numbered 12, after V lost 8 bases and J lost 10 bases. CDR3 length equals 14 residues. Germline V gene data show CDR1 as SGHTA and CDR2 as FQGNSA.

V and J are TRBV5-4 and TRBJ2-5, with D possibly being TRBD2 (7 bases). Trimming shortened V by 4 bases and J by 4 bases, and 17 bases separated the two germline ends. Germline V gene lookup returns CDR1 SGHNT and CDR2 YYREEE (reference sequence). This CDR3 is 15 amino acids long. In nucleotides, the CDR3 is TGTGCCAGCAGCCTGGGGGCGGGAGAACGAGAGACCCAGTACTTC. Amino acid sequence: CASSLGAGERETQYF.

This rearrangement joins TRBV18 to TRBJ1-2; possible D gene TRBD1, 5 bases. The V end lost 5 bases, the J end lost 4 bases, and 17 bases lay between the germline ends. Germline-derived CDR1 and CDR2 are KGHSH and LQKENI. The CDR3 is 15 residues long. CDR3 protein: CASSGGSQGSYGYTF. CDR3 DNA sequence: TGTGCCAGCTCAGGAGGCAGCCAGGGATCCTATGGCTACACCTTC.

The chain combines TRBV7-9 with TRBJ1-4; D remains ambiguous. The ends were cut back, 1 base at V and 0 bases at J, with 15 bases in the middle. This CDR3 has 18 amino acids. In germline, CDR1 is SEHNR, CDR2 FQNEAQ (reference sequence). The DNA for the CDR3 is TGTGCCAGCAGCTTAGTATCCCCTGGCCTTGCAACTAATGAAAAACTGTTTTTT. Its translation is CASSLVSPGLATNEKLFF. The variable domain in full, with the rest retrieved from reference TRBV7-9 and TRBJ1-4, is DTGVSQNPRHKITKRGQNVTFRCDPISEHNRLYWYRQTLGQGPEFLTYFQNEAQLEKSRLLSDRFSAERPKGSFSTLEIQRTEQGDSAMYLCASSLVSPGLATNEKLFFGSGTQLSVL.

The rearrangement links TRBV4-1 to TRBJ2-1; 7 bases map to TRBD1. Germline lookup yields CDR1 MGHRA and CDR2 YSYEKL. J was trimmed by 10 bases and V by 3 bases; bases with no gene match: 9. The CDR3 extends over 14 amino acids. The CDR3 loop reads CASSQQVQGVEQFF. In DNA form, the CDR3 reads TGCGCCAGCAGCCAGCAGGTGCAGGGGGTCGAGCAGTTCTTC.

This chain links TRBV2 with TRBJ2-2; D might be TRBD1 (6 bases). The ends were cut back, 5 bases at V and 4 bases at J, with 8 bases in the middle. Germline V gives CDR1 SNHLY, CDR2 FYNNEI. The CDR3 is made up of 13 amino acids. CDR3 DNA sequence: TGTGCCAGCAGTCCGGACAGCACCGGGGAGCTGTTTTTT. The encoded protein is CASSPDSTGELFF. Full variable domain (missing parts from reference TRBV2 and TRBJ2-2): EPEVTQTPSHQVTQMGQEVILRCVPISNHLYFYWYRQILGQKVEFLVSFYNNEISEKSEIFDDQFSVERPDGSNFTLKIRSTKLEDSAMYFCASSPDSTGELFFGEGSRLTVL.

The CDR3 DNA follows: TGTGCCACCAGCAGAGGGTTCGGGGAGCATTTT. This sequence encodes CATSRGFGEHF. This sequence joins TRBV15 and TRBJ1-5; D is undetermined. The germline CDR1 and CDR2 sequences are LNHNV and YYDKDF (reference sequence). The CDR3 length is 11 residues. The V end was cut by 1 base, the J end by 14 bases, with 9 bases between.

Regarding this clone: Distinct nucleotide sequences in the sample also encode this CDR3. This rearrangement joins TRBV7-9 to TRBJ2-1; 11 bases are a match to TRBD2. The germline V gene has CDR1 SEHNR and CDR2 FQNEAQ (reference sequence). The CDR3 extends over 15 amino acids. J lost 4 bases, V lost 4 bases, and 3 bases had no gene match. CDR3 amino acids: CASSYLAGGYNEQFF. The CDR3 region has the DNA TGTGCCAGCAGCTACCTAGCGGGGGGATACAATGAGCAGTTCTTC.

The count of this clone is one. V and J are TRBV29-1 and TRBJ2-7; 8 bases agree with TRBD2. The germline V gene encodes CDR1 SQVTM and CDR2 ANQGSEA. CDR3 length equals 13 residues. The V and J ends lost 2 bases and 5 bases, in that order; junction bases with no gene match: 5. CDR3 coding DNA: TGCAGCGTTGAACCGGGGGGGGCGGACGAGCAGTACTTC. It yields the protein CSVEPGGADEQYF.

This chain uses TRBV28 with TRBJ1-2, with a tentative D call TRBD1 (5 bases). Germline V lookup: CDR1 MDHEN, CDR2 SYDVKM. The CDR3 spans 13 residues. Trimming took off 6 bases at V and 5 bases at J, with 13 bases between the two ends. The CDR3 coding sequence is TGTGCCAGCAGCCGGGACGGAATATATGGCTACACCTTC. Translated, it gives CASSRDGIYGYTF.